The T cell receptor (beta chain) under discussion was sequenced for a study of TIL therapy for anti-PD-1-resistant metastatic lung cancer. Time point here: pre-treatment sample, taken before nivolumab and TIL therapy. Pleural nodules or supraclavicular lymph nodes made up most of the excised metastases sampled. From germline, CDR1 is SGHRS and CDR2 YFSETQ. V shed 2 bases and J shed 2 bases, with 14 bases lying between them. The CDR3 spans 15 residues. This was the immunoSEQ v3 assay. Data came from immunoSEQ multiplex PCR; TCRdb stores just in-frame clones and leaves some out. The sample holds about 50,000 clones, 71% seen once.

The TCR originated in a person between 25 and 80 years old with non-small cell lung cancer. Here the sequenced sample was tumor tissue, taken at baseline. The chain is built from TRBV5-1 and TRBJ2-7; a possible D gene is TRBD2 (6 bases). CDR3 sequence: CASSLNSGPTYEQYF. The CDR3 DNA is TGCGCCAGCAGCTTAAATAGCGGACCGACCTACGAGCAGTACTTC.